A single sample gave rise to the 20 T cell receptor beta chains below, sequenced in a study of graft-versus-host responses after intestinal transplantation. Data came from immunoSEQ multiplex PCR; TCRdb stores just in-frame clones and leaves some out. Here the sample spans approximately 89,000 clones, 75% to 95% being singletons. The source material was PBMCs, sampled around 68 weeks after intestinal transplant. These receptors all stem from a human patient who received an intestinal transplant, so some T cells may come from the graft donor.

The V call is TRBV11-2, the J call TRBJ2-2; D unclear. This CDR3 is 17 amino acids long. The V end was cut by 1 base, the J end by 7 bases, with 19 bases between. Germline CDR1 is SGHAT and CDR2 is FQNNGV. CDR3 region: CASSLVSYLWINGELFF. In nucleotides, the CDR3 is TGTGCCAGCAGCTTAGTCTCATATTTATGGATTAACGGGGAGCTGTTTTTT. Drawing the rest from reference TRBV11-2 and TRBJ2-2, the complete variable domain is EAGVAQSPRYKIIEKRQSVAFWCNPISGHATLYWYQQILGQGPKLLIQFQNNGVVDDSQLPKDRFSAERLKGVDSTLKIQPAKLEDSAVYLCASSLVSYLWINGELFFGEGSRLTVL.

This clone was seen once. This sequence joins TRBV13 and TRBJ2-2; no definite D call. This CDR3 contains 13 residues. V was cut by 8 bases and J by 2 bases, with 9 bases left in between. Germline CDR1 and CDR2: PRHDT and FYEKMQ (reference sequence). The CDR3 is CASRYSNTGELFF. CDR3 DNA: TGTGCCAGCCGATACAGTAACACCGGGGAGCTGTTTTTT. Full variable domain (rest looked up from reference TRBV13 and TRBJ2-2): AAGVIQSPRHLIKEKRETATLKCYPIPRHDTVYWYQQGPGQDPQFLISFYEKMQSDKGSIPDRFSAQQFSDYHSELNMSSLELGDSALYFCASRYSNTGELFFGEGSRLTVL.

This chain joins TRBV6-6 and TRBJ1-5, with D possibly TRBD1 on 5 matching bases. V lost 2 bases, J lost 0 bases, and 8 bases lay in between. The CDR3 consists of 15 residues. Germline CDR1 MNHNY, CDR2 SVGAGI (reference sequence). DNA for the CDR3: TGTGCCAGCAGTTACGGGGGATTTAGCAATCAGCCCCAGCATTTT. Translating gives CASSYGGFSNQPQHF.

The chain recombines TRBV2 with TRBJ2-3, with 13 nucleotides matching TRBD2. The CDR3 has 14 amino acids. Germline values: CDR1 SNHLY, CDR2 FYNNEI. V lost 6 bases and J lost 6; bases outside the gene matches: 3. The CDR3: CASSGTSGEDTQYF. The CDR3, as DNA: TGTGCCAGCAGCGGGACTAGCGGGGAGGATACGCAGTATTTT.

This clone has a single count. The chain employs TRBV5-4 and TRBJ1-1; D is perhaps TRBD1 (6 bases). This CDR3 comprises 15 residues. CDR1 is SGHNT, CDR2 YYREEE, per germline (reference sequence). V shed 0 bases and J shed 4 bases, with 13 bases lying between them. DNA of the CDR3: TGTGCCAGCAGCTTGGCCCTACAGGGTTCCACTGAAGCTTTCTTT. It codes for CASSLALQGSTEAFF.

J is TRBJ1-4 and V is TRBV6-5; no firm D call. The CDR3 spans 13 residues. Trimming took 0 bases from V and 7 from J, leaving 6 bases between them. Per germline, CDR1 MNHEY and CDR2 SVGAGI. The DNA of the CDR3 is TGTGCCAGCAGTTACTCTCTCCGTGAAAAACTGTTTTTT. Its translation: CASSYSLREKLFF.

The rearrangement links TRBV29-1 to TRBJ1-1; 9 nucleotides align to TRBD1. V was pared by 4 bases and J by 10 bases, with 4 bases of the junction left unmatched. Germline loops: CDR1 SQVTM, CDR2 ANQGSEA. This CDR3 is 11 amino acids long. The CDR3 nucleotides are TGCAGCGTTGGGGGACAGGGAGGAGCTTTCTTT. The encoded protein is CSVGGQGGAFF.

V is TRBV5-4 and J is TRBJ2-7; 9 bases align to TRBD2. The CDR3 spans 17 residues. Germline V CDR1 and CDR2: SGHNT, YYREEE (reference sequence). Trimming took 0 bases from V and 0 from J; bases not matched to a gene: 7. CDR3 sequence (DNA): TGTGCCAGCAGCTTGGGGGGGCTAGCGGGATACTCCTACGAGCAGTACTTC. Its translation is CASSLGGLAGYSYEQYF.

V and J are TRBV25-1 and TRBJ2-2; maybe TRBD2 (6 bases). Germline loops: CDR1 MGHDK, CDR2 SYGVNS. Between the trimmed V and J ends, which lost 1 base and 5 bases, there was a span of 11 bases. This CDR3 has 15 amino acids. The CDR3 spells CASSEWGLQTGELFF. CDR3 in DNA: TGTGCCAGCAGTGAATGGGGACTGCAAACCGGGGAGCTGTTTTTT.

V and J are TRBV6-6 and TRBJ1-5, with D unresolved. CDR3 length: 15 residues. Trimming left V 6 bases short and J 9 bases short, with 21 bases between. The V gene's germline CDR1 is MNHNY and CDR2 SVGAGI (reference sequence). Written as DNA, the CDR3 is TGTGCCAGCAGACTTAGTAGGGAACCTCGGAGGCCCCAGCATTTT. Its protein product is CASRLSREPRRPQHF.

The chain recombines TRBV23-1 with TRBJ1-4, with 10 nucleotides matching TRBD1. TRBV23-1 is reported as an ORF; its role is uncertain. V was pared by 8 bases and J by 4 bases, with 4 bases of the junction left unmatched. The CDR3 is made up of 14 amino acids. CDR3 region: CASWGQGYNEKLFF. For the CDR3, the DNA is TGCGCCAGCTGGGGACAGGGGTATAATGAAAAACTGTTTTTT.

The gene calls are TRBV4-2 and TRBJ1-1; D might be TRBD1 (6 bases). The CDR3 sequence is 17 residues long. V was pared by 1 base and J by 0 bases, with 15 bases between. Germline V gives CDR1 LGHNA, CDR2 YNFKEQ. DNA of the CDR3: TGTGCCAGCAGCCAAGTAAAAGGGGGGAGGGTGAACACTGAAGCTTTCTTT. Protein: CASSQVKGGRVNTEAFF.

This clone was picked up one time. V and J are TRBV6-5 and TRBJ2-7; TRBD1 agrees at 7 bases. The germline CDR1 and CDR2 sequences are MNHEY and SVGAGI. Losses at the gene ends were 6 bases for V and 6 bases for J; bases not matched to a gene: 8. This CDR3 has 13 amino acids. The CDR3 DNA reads TGTGCCAGCAGCCTTACTGGGACAGTCGAGCAGTACTTC. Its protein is CASSLTGTVEQYF.

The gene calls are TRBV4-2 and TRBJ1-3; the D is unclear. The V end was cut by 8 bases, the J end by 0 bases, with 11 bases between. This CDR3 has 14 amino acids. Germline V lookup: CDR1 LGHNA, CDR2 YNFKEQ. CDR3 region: CASSREGSGNTIYF. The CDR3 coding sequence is TGTGCCAGCTCCAGAGAAGGCTCTGGAAACACCATATATTTT.

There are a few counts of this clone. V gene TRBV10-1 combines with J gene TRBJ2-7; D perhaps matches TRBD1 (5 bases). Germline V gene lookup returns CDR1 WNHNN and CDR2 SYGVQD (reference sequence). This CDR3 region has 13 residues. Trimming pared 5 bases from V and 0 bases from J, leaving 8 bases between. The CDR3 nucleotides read TGCGCCAGCAGTCTGGACACCTCCTACGAGCAGTACTTC. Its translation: CASSLDTSYEQYF.

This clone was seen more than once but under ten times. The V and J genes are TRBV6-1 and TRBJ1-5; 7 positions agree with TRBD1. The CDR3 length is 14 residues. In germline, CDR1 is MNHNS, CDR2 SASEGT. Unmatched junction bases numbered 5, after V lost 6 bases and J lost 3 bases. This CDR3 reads CASRTGTTNQPQHF. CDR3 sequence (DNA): TGTGCCAGCAGGACAGGGACTACCAATCAGCCCCAGCATTTT.

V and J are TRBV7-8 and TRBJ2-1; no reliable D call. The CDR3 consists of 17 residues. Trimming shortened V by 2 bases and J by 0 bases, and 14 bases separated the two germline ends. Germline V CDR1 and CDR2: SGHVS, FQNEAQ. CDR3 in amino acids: CASSLLPDSGSYNEQFF. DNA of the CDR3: TGTGCCAGCAGCTTACTCCCCGATTCCGGCTCCTACAATGAGCAGTTCTTC.

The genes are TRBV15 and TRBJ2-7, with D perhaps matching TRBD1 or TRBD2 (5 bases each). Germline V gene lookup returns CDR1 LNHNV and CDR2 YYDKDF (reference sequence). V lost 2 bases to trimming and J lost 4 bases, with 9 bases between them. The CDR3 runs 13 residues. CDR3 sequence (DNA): TGTGCCACCAGCAGACCGGGGCAGTACGAGCAGTACTTC. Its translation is CATSRPGQYEQYF.

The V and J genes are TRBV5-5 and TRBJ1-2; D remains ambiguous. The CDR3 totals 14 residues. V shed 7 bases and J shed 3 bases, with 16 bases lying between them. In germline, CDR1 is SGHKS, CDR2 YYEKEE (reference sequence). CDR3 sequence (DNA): TGTGCCAGCCAGTTACGGGCGGGTGACTATGGCTACACCTTC. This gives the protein CASQLRAGDYGYTF.

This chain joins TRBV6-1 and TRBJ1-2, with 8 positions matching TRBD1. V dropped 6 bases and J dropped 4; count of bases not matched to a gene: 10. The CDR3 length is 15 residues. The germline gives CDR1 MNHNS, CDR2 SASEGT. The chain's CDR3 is CASSPTTGAAYGYTF. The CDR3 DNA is TGTGCCAGCAGCCCTACGACAGGGGCGGCCTATGGCTACACCTTC.